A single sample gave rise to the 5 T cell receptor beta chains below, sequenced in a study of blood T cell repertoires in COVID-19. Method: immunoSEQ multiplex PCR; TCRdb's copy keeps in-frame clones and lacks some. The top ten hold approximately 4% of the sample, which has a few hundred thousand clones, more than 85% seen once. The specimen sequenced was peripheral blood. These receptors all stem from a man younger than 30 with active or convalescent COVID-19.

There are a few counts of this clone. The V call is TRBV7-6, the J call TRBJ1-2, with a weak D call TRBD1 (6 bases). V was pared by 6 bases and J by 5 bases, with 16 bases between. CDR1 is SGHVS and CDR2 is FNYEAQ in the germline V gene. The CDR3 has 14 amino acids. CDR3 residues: CASSLAGEGYGYTF. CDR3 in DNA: TGTGCCAGCAGTTTGGCAGGGGAGGGGTATGGCTACACCTTC. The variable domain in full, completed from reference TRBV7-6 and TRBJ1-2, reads GAGVSQSPRYKVTKRGQDVALRCDPISGHVSLYWYRQALGQGPEFLTYFNYEAQQDKSGLPNDRFSAERPEGSISTLTIQRTEQRDSAMYRCASSLAGEGYGYTFGSGTRLTVV.

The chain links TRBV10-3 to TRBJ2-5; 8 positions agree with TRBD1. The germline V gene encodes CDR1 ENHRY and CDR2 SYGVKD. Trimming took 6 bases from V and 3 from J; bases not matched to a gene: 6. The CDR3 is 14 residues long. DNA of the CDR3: TGTGCCATCAGCCCGGCGGACAGGGAAGAGACCCAGTACTTC. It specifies CAISPADREETQYF.

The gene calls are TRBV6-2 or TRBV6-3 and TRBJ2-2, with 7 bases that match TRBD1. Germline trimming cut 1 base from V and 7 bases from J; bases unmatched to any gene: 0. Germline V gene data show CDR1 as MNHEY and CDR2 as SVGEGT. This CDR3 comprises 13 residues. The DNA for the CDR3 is TGTGCCAGCAGTTACTGGACAGGCGGGGAGCTGTTTTTT. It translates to CASSYWTGGELFF.

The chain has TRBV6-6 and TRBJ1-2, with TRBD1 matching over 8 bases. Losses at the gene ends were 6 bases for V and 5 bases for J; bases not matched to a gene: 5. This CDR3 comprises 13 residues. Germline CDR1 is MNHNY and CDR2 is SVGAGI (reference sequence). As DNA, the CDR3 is TGTGCCAGCAGCCTGACAGGGGAGTATGGCTACACCTTC. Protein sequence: CASSLTGEYGYTF.

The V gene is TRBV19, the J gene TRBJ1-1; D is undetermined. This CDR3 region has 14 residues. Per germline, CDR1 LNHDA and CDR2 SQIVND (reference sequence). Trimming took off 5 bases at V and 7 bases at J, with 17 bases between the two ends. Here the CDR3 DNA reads TGTGCCAGTAGTGGGCGATTTGGTTCCGATGAAGCTTTCTTT. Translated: CASSGRFGSDEAFF.